These T cell receptor beta chains were read from a single sample in a study of blood T cell repertoires in COVID-19. The repertoire was sequenced with immunoSEQ multiplex PCR; TCRdb's copy has only in-frame clones and lacks some. The repertoire holds about 70,000 clones, approximately 89% seen once, with under 6% in the top ten. Sequencing was carried out using peripheral blood. These receptors originate from a man older than 75 with acute or convalescent COVID-19. CDR3s include the opening cysteine and the closing phenylalanine or tryptophan. A D gene is named only where the DNA matches it firmly. Clone size is not always given. Where it is, it says once, few, many or a class for expanded clones.

>-|-|TRBJ2-5|TRBV7-2
TGTGCCAGCAGCCGGACGGGACTCCAAGAGACCCAGTACTTC
CASSRTGLQETQYF
>-|-|TRBJ1-4|TRBV5-1
TGCGCCAGCAGCTCTTTTACAACTAATGAAAAACTGTTTTTT
CASSSFTTNEKLFF
>TRBD2|-|TRBJ2-5|TRBV5-4
TGTGCCAGCAGGGAGGGACTAGCGGGGGGACAAGAGACCCAGTACTTC
CASREGLAGGQETQYF
>TRBD2|-|TRBJ2-5|TRBV7-8
TGTGCCAGCAGCCCAAGGACTAGCGGGAGCGGAAAGACCCAGTACTTC
CASSPRTSGSGKTQYF
>-|-|TRBJ2-6|TRBV3-1/TRBV3-2
TGTGCCAGCAGCCAAGAAGGGGGAGGGGCCAACGTCCTGACTTTC
CASSQEGGGANVLTF
>-|-|TRBJ2-1|TRBV9
TGTGCCAGCAGCGCGACACCTGAGATTAGCAATGAGCAGTTCTTC
CASSATPEISNEQFF
>-|-|TRBJ1-4|TRBV6-4
TGTGCCAGCAGTGACGAGGGTTGTAGCGAAAAACTGTTTTTT
CASSDEGCSEKLFF
>TRBD2|-|TRBJ2-2|TRBV27
TGTGCCAGTAATTTTGCGGGGGCGAACACCGGGGAGCTGTTTTTT
CASNFAGANTGELFF
>-|-|TRBJ1-3|TRBV6-5
TGTGCCAGCAGGGCAGGGCCTACTGGAAACACCATATATTTT
CASRAGPTGNTIYF
>-|few|TRBJ1-2|TRBV5-4
TGTGCCAGCAGCTTGCCTGGGGCAGCGGGGCACTATGGCTACACCTTC
CASSLPGAAGHYGYTF
>-|-|TRBJ1-6|TRBV12-3/TRBV12-4
TGTGCCAGCGGTCCACTCAATTCACCCCTCCACTTT
CASGPLNSPLHF
>-|once|TRBJ2-4|TRBV4-2
TGTGCCAGCAGCCAAGATTGGGGGGTTGGGGGCATTCAGTACTTC
CASSQDWGVGGIQYF
>TRBD2|-|TRBJ2-3|TRBV5-1
TGCGCCAGCAGCTCCCGAGCGGGGGGGCCGACAGATACGCAGTATTTT
CASSSRAGGPTDTQYF
>-|once|TRBJ2-1|TRBV5-4
TGTGCCAGCAGCTTGGACGAGAACAATGAGCAGTTCTTC
CASSLDENNEQFF
>-|-|TRBJ1-1|TRBV5-5
TGTGCCAGCAGCTTTCTGTCTCGGGGGATGGGAGCTGAAGCTTTCTTT
CASSFLSRGMGAEAFF
>-|-|TRBJ1-4|TRBV5-8
TGTGCCAGCAGCTTGGCTCCCACGACAGGCCATATGATGGGTTTT
CASSLAPTTGHMMGF
>TRBD2|-|TRBJ2-1|TRBV6-2/TRBV6-3
TGTGCCAGCAGTTACTCAGCGGGAGGGGTGAGTGAGCAGTTCTTC
CASSYSAGGVSEQFF
>TRBD1|-|TRBJ2-3|TRBV4-1
TGCGCCAGCAGCCAAGCCGGGACAGGGGGACCGACAGATACGCAGTATTTT
CASSQAGTGGPTDTQYF
>TRBD1|-|TRBJ2-5|TRBV24-1
TGTGCCACCAGTGAAATATTCACAGGGGTGGAGACCCAGTACTTC
CATSEIFTGVETQYF
>-|-|TRBJ2-1|TRBV2
TGTGCCAGCAGTTCATTTGACAGGGAGCAGTTCTTC
CASSSFDREQFF
>-|-|TRBJ2-5|TRBV12-3/TRBV12-4
TGTGCCAGCAGTCCCAGGGAACGGAAGACCCAGTACTTC
CASSPRERKTQYF
>-|-|TRBJ1-2|TRBV6-1
TGTGCCAGCAGTGAAGCAGGGACATATAACTATGGCTACACCTTC
CASSEAGTYNYGYTF
>TRBD1|few|TRBJ2-1|TRBV29-1
TGCAGCGTTGCAACTCAGGGGGCGTCTGGTGAGCAGTTCTTC
CSVATQGASGEQFF
>TRBD1|-|TRBJ2-2|TRBV3-1/TRBV3-2
TGTGCCAGCAGCCAAGCGGACAGGGGAACCGGGGAGCTGTTTTTT
CASSQADRGTGELFF
>TRBD2|-|TRBJ2-5|TRBV11-2
TGTGCCAGCACCCCTGGGAGGGGTGAGACCCAGTACTTC
CASTPGRGETQYF
>-|-|TRBJ1-1|TRBV10-3
TGTGCCAAATTTCCGGGACTACATCAACCAAGGGACACTGAAGCTTTCTTT
CAKFPGLHQPRDTEAFF
>TRBD1|-|TRBJ2-3|TRBV7-2
TGTGCCAGCAGCTGGGCCAGGGGGAGCACAGATACGCAGTATTTT
CASSWARGSTDTQYF
>TRBD2|-|TRBJ2-3|TRBV9
TGTGCCAGCAGCATACGGACTAGCGGGGGGGCAGATACGCAGTATTTT
CASSIRTSGGADTQYF
>TRBD1|-|TRBJ1-2|TRBV6-4
TGTGCCAGCAGTGGAGGGGCAGGGGGCCTAAACTATGGCTACACCTTC
CASSGGAGGLNYGYTF
>-|-|TRBJ1-6|TRBV5-6
TGTGCCAGCAGCCCAGGCAAATTCTATAATTCACCCCTCCACTTT
CASSPGKFYNSPLHF
>TRBD1|-|TRBJ2-2|TRBV5-1
TGCGCCAGCAGCCCGGACAGGATTGGGACCGGGGAGCTGTTTTTT
CASSPDRIGTGELFF